This section outlines one TCR beta chain sequence together with its context. Germline lookup yields CDR1 LGHDT and CDR2 YNNKEL (reference sequence). Between the trimmed V and J ends, which lost 4 bases and 2 bases, there was a span of 8 bases. This CDR3 contains 13 residues. The source of the sample is a study of blood T cell repertoires in COVID-19. Whole-study context: Acute-phase and convalescent COVID-19 samples originated in the United States, Italy and Spain.

Assay: immunoSEQ multiplex PCR; the TCRdb copy retains only in-frame clones and omits some. In the table there are approximately 90,000 clones, 89% of which are singletons. The sequence was obtained from a man aged 55 to 70 with COVID-19, enrolled during active disease. Sequenced sample: peripheral blood. The chain couples TRBV3-1 (or the pseudogene TRBV3-2) to TRBJ1-1, with D possibly TRBD1 on 5 matching bases. Written as DNA, the CDR3 is TGTGCCAGCAGCCCTACAGGTAACACTGAAGCTTTCTTT. Its protein product is CASSPTGNTEAFF.